What follows are 24 T cell receptor beta chains derived from one specimen sequenced in a study of blood T cell repertoires in COVID-19. Sequencing used immunoSEQ multiplex PCR; TCRdb keeps in-frame clones, though not all of them. The table lists 120,000 to 150,000 clones, approximately 84% of them singletons. Sequenced: peripheral blood. All receptors come from a human donor in a cohort sampled during active COVID-19.

The chain links TRBV14 to TRBJ1-2; tentatively, D is TRBD1 (5 bases). The CDR3 covers 14 residues. Trimming removed 8 bases at V and 4 bases at J, with 17 bases between. CDR1 and CDR2 from the germline V gene are SGHDN and FVKESK. DNA of the CDR3: TGTGCCAGCTCCTCAAGGGGATTTGGCTATGGCTACACCTTC. Translation gives CASSSRGFGYGYTF. Combining the CDR3 with reference TRBV14 and TRBJ1-2 gives the whole variable domain EAGVTQFPSHSVIEKGQTVTLRCDPISGHDNLYWYRRVMGKEIKFLLHFVKESKQDESGMPNNRFLAERTGGTYSTLKVQPAELEDSGVYFCASSSRGFGYGYTFGSGTRLTVV.

DNA for the CDR3: TGTGCCAGCAGTGGTGCCGGGGGGCTCTATGGCTACACCTTC. It translates to CASSGAGGLYGYTF. The chain combines TRBV27 with TRBJ1-2; TRBD1 is a possible D gene (6 bases). V lost 5 bases, J lost 4 bases, and 14 bases lay in between. This CDR3 has 14 amino acids. From germline, CDR1 is MNHEY and CDR2 SMNVEV (reference sequence).

CDR3 coding DNA: TGCGCCAGCAGTGAGTCGACGCTAGCGGGGACGTCCACAGATACGCAGTATTTT. It yields the protein CASSESTLAGTSTDTQYF. This chain uses TRBV10-2 with TRBJ2-3; 9 positions agree with TRBD2. The CDR3 totals 18 residues. Unmatched junction bases numbered 9, after V lost 0 bases and J lost 2 bases. From germline, CDR1 is WSHSY and CDR2 SAAADI.

This rearrangement joins TRBV19 to TRBJ2-3, with 9 bases that match TRBD1. The CDR3 length is 18 residues. V lost 3 bases and J lost 1; bases outside the gene matches: 11. Germline loops: CDR1 LNHDA, CDR2 SQIVND (reference sequence). This chain's CDR3 is CASSIESGTGRCTDTQYF. CDR3 sequence (DNA): TGTGCCAGTAGTATCGAGTCCGGGACAGGGCGTTGCACAGATACGCAGTATTTT.

This clone was counted once. V usage is TRBV3-1 (or the pseudogene TRBV3-2) and J usage is TRBJ1-3; 8 positions match TRBD1. The trim removed 4 bases at V and 7 bases at J, leaving 9 bases unmatched. Germline V CDR1 and CDR2: LGHDT, YNNKEL (reference sequence). The CDR3 has 15 amino acids. CDR3 residues: CASSPDRGKGNTIYF. In DNA form, the CDR3 reads TGTGCCAGCAGCCCCGACAGGGGCAAGGGGAACACCATATATTTT.

This clone was detected only once. The rearrangement uses TRBV18 and TRBJ1-2; TRBD1 agrees at 7 bases. The CDR3 totals 13 residues. With V trimmed by 3 bases and J by 8 bases, 6 bases remained unmatched. CDR1 is KGHSH and CDR2 is LQKENI in the germline V gene. CDR3: CASSPRQGDGYTF. The DNA for the CDR3 is TGTGCCAGCTCACCGAGGCAGGGGGACGGCTACACCTTC.

This chain links TRBV7-3 with TRBJ1-4, with TRBD1 as a possible D gene (5 bases). Trimming took off 0 bases at V and 6 bases at J, with 11 bases between the two ends. The length of the CDR3 is 15 residues. Germline V gene lookup returns CDR1 SGHTA and CDR2 FQGTGA. The CDR3 DNA is TGTGCCAGCAGCTTAACGGGCAGGGCTGATGAAAAACTGTTTTTT. Protein: CASSLTGRADEKLFF.

The gene calls are TRBV20-1 and TRBJ2-3; 10 bases are shared with TRBD1. V shed 4 bases and J 5 bases; nucleotides not matched to a gene: 3. Germline CDR1 is DFQATT and CDR2 is SNEGSKA (reference sequence). The CDR3 sequence is 13 residues long. The DNA for the CDR3 is TGCAGTGCTACTGACAGGGGGCGAGATACGCAGTATTTT. It translates to CSATDRGRDTQYF.

V usage is TRBV18 and J usage is TRBJ1-4, with a possible D match to TRBD1 (6 bases). The germline V gene has CDR1 KGHSH and CDR2 LQKENI. Trimming took off 9 bases at V and 8 bases at J, with 19 bases between the two ends. The CDR3 runs to 14 residues. As DNA, the CDR3 is TGTGCCAGTCAGCCTGACAGGTCTCACGAAAAACTGTTTTTT. Encoded protein: CASQPDRSHEKLFF.

The chain uses TRBV27 and TRBJ1-3; D gene uncertain. The CDR3 is 13 amino acids. V was pared by 6 bases and J by 3 bases, with 9 bases between. The germline V gene encodes CDR1 MNHEY and CDR2 SMNVEV (reference sequence). CDR3 region: CASSQAGGNTIYF. The CDR3 nucleotides read TGTGCCAGCAGCCAAGCTGGTGGAAACACCATATATTTT.

The genes are TRBV14 and TRBJ1-1; D is unclear. The ends were cut back, 0 bases at V and 6 bases at J, with 8 bases in the middle. The CDR3 contains 13 residues. Germline V gene sequence: CDR1 SGHDN, CDR2 FVKESK. The CDR3 DNA sequence: TGTGCCAGCAGCCAAGATTTCCGGGCTGAAGCTTTCTTT. It translates to CASSQDFRAEAFF.

The chain employs TRBV5-1 and TRBJ2-2; 7 bases are a match to TRBD1. The germline gives CDR1 SGHRS, CDR2 YFSETQ. The V segment lost 4 bases and the J segment 6 bases; nucleotides outside the gene matches: 12. The CDR3 is 16 amino acids. Here the CDR3 reads CASSLGGQERAGELFF. Written as DNA, the CDR3 is TGCGCCAGCAGCCTAGGAGGACAGGAAAGGGCCGGGGAGCTGTTTTTT.

This clone occurred a few times. The chain employs TRBV7-9 and TRBJ1-1; no definite D call. CDR1 is SEHNR and CDR2 is FQNEAQ in the germline V gene (reference sequence). V lost 0 bases and J 7 bases, leaving 9 bases between the germline ends. The CDR3 length is 13 residues. In nucleotides, the CDR3 is TGTGCCAGCAGCTTAGCGGGAGCCAGTGAAGCTTTCTTT. It encodes CASSLAGASEAFF.

The genes are TRBV5-1 and TRBJ1-3; the D is unclear. In germline, CDR1 is SGHRS, CDR2 YFSETQ. The length of the CDR3 is 13 residues. V dropped 2 bases and J dropped 3 bases, with 6 bases sitting between them. This CDR3 reads CASSLYSGNTIYF. The CDR3 region has the DNA TGCGCCAGCAGCTTATACAGTGGAAACACCATATATTTT.

This rearrangement joins TRBV28 to TRBJ1-2; D may be TRBD1 (5 bases). There are 15 residues in the CDR3. The germline gives CDR1 MDHEN, CDR2 SYDVKM. V lost 5 bases, J lost 2 bases, and 15 bases lay in between. This chain's CDR3 is CASSPDTAINYGYTF. DNA for the CDR3: TGTGCCAGCAGTCCGGACACCGCCATAAACTATGGCTACACCTTC.

This chain uses TRBV5-1 with TRBJ2-1; 10 nucleotides align to TRBD1. The CDR3 contains 15 residues. J was trimmed by 4 bases and V by 3 bases; bases with no gene match: 4. Germline CDR1 SGHRS, CDR2 YFSETQ. The CDR3 here is CASSSGDRGYNEQFF. The CDR3 DNA sequence: TGCGCCAGCAGCTCCGGGGACAGGGGATACAATGAGCAGTTCTTC.

This chain uses TRBV6-5 with TRBJ1-4; no clear D gene. CDR1 and CDR2 (germline): MNHEY, SVGAGI. The CDR3 runs to 14 residues. Trimming took off 8 bases at V and 7 bases at J, with 17 bases between the two ends. The CDR3 DNA reads as TGTGCCAGCGGTTTGATGAGAGGCACTGAAAAACTGTTTTTT. Its protein is CASGLMRGTEKLFF.

The V call is TRBV4-1, the J call TRBJ1-4; D is ambiguous. CDR1 is MGHRA, CDR2 YSYEKL, per germline. V lost 1 base and J lost 8, with 8 bases in between. CDR3 length: 13 residues. The CDR3 DNA reads as TGCGCCAGCAGCCAAGGGTCAGGCGAAAAACTGTTTTTT. As protein: CASSQGSGEKLFF.

The chain employs TRBV6-5 and TRBJ1-2; 9 bases line up with TRBD1. The CDR3 runs to 14 residues. The V and J ends lost 6 bases and 2 bases, in that order; junction bases with no gene match: 4. Germline-derived CDR1 and CDR2 are MNHEY and SVGAGI. CDR3 sequence reads: CASRDTGGNYGYTF. CDR3 nucleotide sequence: TGTGCCAGCAGGGACACAGGGGGCAACTATGGCTACACCTTC.

The chain has TRBV5-1 and TRBJ2-2, with 8 bases lining up with TRBD1. V lost 5 bases, J lost 4 bases, and 4 bases stayed unmatched. Per the germline V gene, CDR1 is SGHRS and CDR2 is YFSETQ. The CDR3 is 14 amino acids. DNA of the CDR3: TGCGCCAGCAGTACGGACAGGGCCACCGGGGAGCTGTTTTTT. Translation: CASSTDRATGELFF. Full variable domain (outside the CDR3, taken from reference TRBV5-1 and TRBJ2-2): KAGVTQTPRYLIKTRGQQVTLSCSPISGHRSVSWYQQTPGQGLQFLFEYFSETQRNKGNFPGRFSGRQFSNSRSEMNVSTLELGDSALYLCASSTDRATGELFFGEGSRLTVL.

The rearrangement links TRBV2 to TRBJ1-4; TRBD1 is a possible D gene (6 bases). Germline V gives CDR1 SNHLY, CDR2 FYNNEI. V was clipped by 3 bases and J by 5 bases, with 10 bases between them. The CDR3 length is 14 residues. The CDR3 DNA follows: TGTGCCAGCAGTGATGGGCAGGGGAATGAAAAACTGTTTTTT. This translates into CASSDGQGNEKLFF.

This clone was counted between two and nine times. This sequence joins TRBV5-1 and TRBJ2-7; possibly TRBD1 for D (5 bases). The V end lost 4 bases, the J end lost 1 base, and 9 bases lay between the germline ends. Germline CDR1 is SGHRS and CDR2 is YFSETQ. The CDR3 is 13 amino acids. In nucleotides, the CDR3 is TGCGCCAGCAGCAAGACAGCTTCCTACGAGCAGTACTTC. It codes for CASSKTASYEQYF.

The chain combines TRBV7-2 with TRBJ1-5; TRBD1 matches 9 bases. The CDR3 runs 16 residues. Per the germline V gene, CDR1 is SGHTA and CDR2 is FQGNSA. V lost 5 bases, J lost 0 bases, and 5 bases stayed unmatched. The CDR3 loop is CASSPRGQGSNQPQHF. The CDR3 DNA is TGTGCCAGCAGCCCTAGGGGACAGGGTAGCAATCAGCCCCAGCATTTT.

The sample holds a few counts of this clone. This chain connects TRBV7-2 to TRBJ2-5; 8 positions match TRBD2. Losses at the gene ends were 1 base for V and 5 bases for J; bases not matched to a gene: 6. The CDR3 has 15 residues. CDR1 is SGHTA, CDR2 FQGNSA, per germline. The CDR3 DNA reads as TGTGCCAGCAGCTTAGGCGAGCGGGGGTCGGAGACCCAGTACTTC. Translation: CASSLGERGSETQYF.